Following are 9 T cell receptor beta chains from one sample sequenced in a study of post-analysis software for immune sequencing data. Study-wide results and limits: The five TRBV segments detected at higher frequency in patients than in controls included TRBV5-6, TRBV5-1 and TRBV20-1.

cDNA libraries of TCR beta carried unique molecular identifiers. TCRdb recomputed calls from the PCR reads with MiXCR, one row per CDR3 protein. This sample carries hundreds of thousands of distinct CDR3 sequences, roughly 30% of them seen once, and the ten largest clones take approximately 0.6%. The antigens of these receptors remain unknown. Sequencing input: blood. The receptors originated from a girl between 5 and 17 years old with multiple sclerosis.

There are a few counts of this clonotype. The chain has TRBV3-1 and TRBJ1-2, with D tentatively TRBD1 (6 bases). Germline V lookup: CDR1 LGHDT, CDR2 YNNKEL (reference sequence). Trimming took 4 bases from V and 6 from J, leaving 15 bases between them. CDR3 length: 14 residues. CDR3: CASSPWGHRDGYTF. The CDR3 coding sequence is TGTGCCAGCAGCCCATGGGGGCACAGGGATGGCTACACCTTC.

This clonotype was seen only a few times. The J gene is TRBJ1-1, the V gene TRBV12-3 or TRBV12-4; D gene ambiguous. V lost 3 bases and J 7 bases, leaving 15 bases between the germline ends. The CDR3 has 14 amino acids. The CDR3: CASSLFLRVGEAFF. DNA for the CDR3: TGTGCCAGCAGTTTGTTTTTAAGGGTAGGTGAAGCTTTCTTT.

CDR3 sequence reads: CASSYSGTGECYEQYF. In DNA form, the CDR3 reads TGTGCCAGCAGTTACTCGGGTACAGGAGAGTGCTACGAGCAGTACTTC. The V gene is TRBV6-2 or TRBV6-3, the J gene TRBJ2-7; weak D call: TRBD1 (5 bases). The CDR3 extends over 16 amino acids. CDR1 is MNHEY, CDR2 SVGEGT, per germline. V was trimmed by 0 bases and J by 3 bases, leaving 15 bases between them.

V is TRBV12-3 or TRBV12-4 and J is TRBJ2-1, with TRBD2 as a possible D gene (5 bases). V lost 5 bases and J 3 bases, leaving 17 bases between the germline ends. CDR3 length: 16 residues. The CDR3 is CASSRRGFYFYNEQFF. Written as DNA, the CDR3 is TGTGCCAGCAGTCGACGGGGATTCTACTTCTACAATGAGCAGTTCTTC.

J is TRBJ2-7 and V is TRBV18; D is unclear. V was pared by 2 bases and J by 6 bases, with 14 bases between. The CDR3 totals 14 residues. Germline CDR1 reads KGHSH; CDR2 reads LQKENI. The CDR3 spells CASSPWAPPAEQYF. CDR3 nucleotides: TGTGCCAGCTCACCATGGGCGCCCCCCGCCGAGCAGTACTTC.

The chain carries TRBV29-1 and TRBJ2-7, with 11 nucleotides matching TRBD2. Germline CDR1 is SQVTM and CDR2 is ANQGSEA. This CDR3 comprises 14 residues. With V trimmed by 4 bases and J by 2 bases, 4 bases remained unmatched. CDR3 in amino acids: CSVGELAGAYEQYF. As DNA, the CDR3 is TGCAGCGTTGGGGAACTAGCGGGAGCCTACGAGCAGTACTTC.

This clonotype was counted ten times or more. The chain carries TRBV7-2 and TRBJ2-3; D is perhaps TRBD2 (6 bases). This CDR3 spans 14 amino acids. With 5 bases removed from V and 2 bases from J, the gap between germline ends came to 11 bases. The germline gives CDR1 SGHTA, CDR2 FQGNSA. Written as DNA, the CDR3 is TGTGCCAGCAGCCGAGGACTATTCACAGATACGCAGTATTTT. Amino acid sequence: CASSRGLFTDTQYF.

This clonotype has only a few counts. The chain recombines TRBV7-2 with TRBJ2-3, with D tentatively TRBD2 (5 bases). Trimming cost V 5 bases and J 4 bases, with 13 bases left between them. CDR1 SGHTA and CDR2 FQGNSA come from the germline V gene. The CDR3 contains 14 residues. DNA of the CDR3: TGTGCCAGCAGCCTAGGTGGGAGACCAGATACGCAGTATTTT. It specifies CASSLGGRPDTQYF. Full variable domain (missing parts from reference TRBV7-2 and TRBJ2-3): GAGVSQSPSNKVTEKGKDVELRCDPISGHTALYWYRQSLGQGLEFLIYFQGNSAPDKSGLPSDRFSAERTGGSVSTLTIQRTQQEDSAVYLCASSLGGRPDTQYFGPGTRLTVL.

The V call is TRBV7-6, the J call TRBJ2-5, with 9 bases matching TRBD2. The V gene's germline CDR1 is SGHVS and CDR2 FNYEAQ. The CDR3 runs to 16 residues. Trimming cost V 4 bases and J 5 bases; bases outside gene matches: 11. The CDR3 region has the DNA TGTGCCAGCAGCTCCTTAGCGGGGGCCGGAGACGAGACCCAGTACTTC. Translation gives CASSSLAGAGDETQYF.